The 28 T cell receptor beta chains in this list originate from one sample, sequenced in a study of T cell responses to AZD1222 COVID-19 vaccine. Method: immunoSEQ multiplex PCR; TCRdb's copy keeps in-frame clones and lacks some. This table holds roughly 66,000 clones, over 80% found once. The sequenced sample was peripheral blood, obtained on day 0 of AZD1222 vaccination. The receptors were gathered from an adult in good health.

Points on this clone: The sample has other DNA sequences that encode this CDR3 too. The chain employs TRBV11-2 and TRBJ2-7; 8 bases align to TRBD2. The CDR3 is made up of 14 amino acids. The trim removed 1 base at V and 3 bases at J, leaving 2 bases unmatched. The germline gives CDR1 SGHAT, CDR2 FQNNGV. The CDR3 loop is CASSLGGGSYEQYF. The DNA for the CDR3 is TGTGCCAGCAGCTTAGGCGGGGGGAGCTACGAGCAGTACTTC.

This rearrangement joins TRBV6-5 to TRBJ2-3; 8 bases are a match to TRBD2. The ends lost 0 bases at V and 3 bases at J; junction bases unmatched: 5. The germline V gene encodes CDR1 MNHEY and CDR2 SVGAGI. This CDR3 is 16 amino acids long. CDR3 coding DNA: TGTGCCAGCAGTTACTCGGGAGCGGGGGCAACAGATACGCAGTATTTT. Encoded protein: CASSYSGAGATDTQYF.

J is TRBJ2-5 and V is TRBV24-1; 7 bases map to TRBD1. The germline gives CDR1 KGHDR, CDR2 SFDVKD. The ends lost 2 bases at V and 4 bases at J; junction bases unmatched: 3. The CDR3 covers 14 residues. The CDR3 bases are TGTGCCACCAGTGATTACAGGGGATTAGAGACCCAGTACTTC. Amino acids: CATSDYRGLETQYF.

The chain joins TRBV9 to TRBJ2-3; D gene ambiguous. The V end lost 4 bases, the J end lost 5 bases, and 17 bases lay between the germline ends. The germline CDR1 and CDR2 sequences are SGDLS and YYNGEE. CDR3 size: 15 residues. In DNA form, the CDR3 reads TGTGCCAGCAGCATGACCAGTCTAGTCGGAGATACGCAGTATTTT. Residues: CASSMTSLVGDTQYF.

J is TRBJ1-2 and V is TRBV18; perhaps TRBD1 as D (6 bases). The CDR3 loop spans 13 amino acids. Germline V gene sequence: CDR1 KGHSH, CDR2 LQKENI. The V and J ends lost 6 bases and 8 bases respectively, with 16 bases between them. CDR3 coding DNA: TGTGCCAGCTCGGAGACAGGAGGCGAAGGCTACACCTTC. Translating gives CASSETGGEGYTF.

The chain couples TRBV2 to TRBJ1-3; D is possibly TRBD1 (5 bases). The CDR3 is made up of 14 amino acids. Deletions cut 7 bases from V and 0 bases from J, with 10 bases between. The germline gives CDR1 SNHLY, CDR2 FYNNEI. The CDR3 nucleotides read TGTGCCAGCACCGGGGCCGTCTCTGGAAACACCATATATTTT. Protein sequence: CASTGAVSGNTIYF.

The chain recombines TRBV5-1 with TRBJ2-2; TRBD1 matches 7 bases. From germline, CDR1 is SGHRS and CDR2 YFSETQ. V was pared by 4 bases and J by 1 base, with 1 base of the junction left unmatched. The CDR3 covers 14 residues. The CDR3 sequence: CASSRTGNTGELFF. CDR3 sequence (DNA): TGCGCCAGCAGCCGGACAGGGAACACCGGGGAGCTGTTTTTT.

CDR3 DNA sequence: TGCGCCAGCAGCCAAGTCTTTTCGGTCACTGAAGCTTTCTTT. This translates into CASSQVFSVTEAFF. J is TRBJ1-1 and V is TRBV4-1, with D uncertain. From germline, CDR1 is MGHRA and CDR2 YSYEKL. V dropped 1 base and J dropped 4 bases, with 10 bases sitting between them. CDR3 length equals 14 residues.

This sequence joins TRBV4-1 and TRBJ1-2; no reliable D call. Trimming stripped 6 bases from V and 4 bases from J, with 15 bases between. This CDR3 is 14 amino acids long. Germline CDR1 is MGHRA and CDR2 is YSYEKL. The CDR3 sequence: CASRPLEGFYGYTF. The CDR3 DNA is TGCGCCAGCAGGCCCTTGGAGGGATTCTATGGCTACACCTTC.

The chain is built from TRBV2 and TRBJ1-1; D remains unclear. The V end was cut by 6 bases, the J end by 1 base, with 12 bases between. Germline-derived CDR1 and CDR2 are SNHLY and FYNNEI. This CDR3 has 14 amino acids. CDR3 DNA: TGTGCCAGCAGGGGGTGGACGGGGAACACTGAAGCTTTCTTT. Its translation is CASRGWTGNTEAFF.

The V gene is TRBV7-9, the J gene TRBJ1-3, with D unclear. From germline, CDR1 is SEHNR and CDR2 FQNEAQ (reference sequence). The CDR3 contains 14 residues. Trimming stripped 3 bases from V and 0 bases from J, with 6 bases between. CDR3 sequence: CASSLFSSGNTIYF. The CDR3 DNA is TGTGCCAGCAGCTTGTTTAGCTCTGGAAACACCATATATTTT.

J is TRBJ2-7 and V is TRBV9, with D perhaps TRBD1 (5 bases). The CDR3 contains 13 residues. From germline, CDR1 is SGDLS and CDR2 YYNGEE. V lost 4 bases, J lost 3 bases, and 11 bases lay in between. The chain's CDR3 is CASSSTADYEQYF. In nucleotides, the CDR3 is TGTGCCAGCAGCTCGACAGCAGACTACGAGCAGTACTTC.

This chain connects TRBV27 to TRBJ2-5; 11 nucleotides agree with TRBD2. From germline, CDR1 is MNHEY and CDR2 SMNVEV (reference sequence). The V and J ends lost 5 bases and 7 bases, in that order; junction bases with no gene match: 6. The CDR3 length is 14 residues. The CDR3 sequence is CASSIAGGPGTQYF. The DNA of the CDR3 is TGTGCCAGCAGTATAGCGGGGGGGCCTGGGACCCAGTACTTC.

This clone was observed a few times. The chain joins TRBV7-7 to TRBJ2-5; tentatively, D is TRBD1 (5 bases). V lost 1 base and J lost 4, with 10 bases in between. This CDR3 comprises 14 residues. CDR1 is SSHAT, CDR2 FNYEAQ, per germline (reference sequence). The CDR3 reads CASSLGTPGETQYF. CDR3 bases: TGTGCCAGCAGCTTAGGGACACCGGGAGAGACCCAGTACTTC.

The chain combines TRBV5-1 with TRBJ1-5, with a weak D call TRBD1 (6 bases). Trimming took off 3 bases at V and 5 bases at J, with 9 bases between the two ends. CDR3 length: 13 residues. CDR1 is SGHRS, CDR2 YFSETQ, per germline. CDR3 residues: CASSSDRDQPQHF. DNA of the CDR3: TGCGCCAGCAGCTCGGACAGAGATCAGCCCCAGCATTTT.

This clone was detected once. The V gene is TRBV7-9, the J gene TRBJ1-6; D might be TRBD1 (5 bases). The CDR3 runs 15 residues. V lost 7 bases and J 9 bases, leaving 19 bases between the germline ends. Germline values: CDR1 SEHNR, CDR2 FQNEAQ (reference sequence). The CDR3 is CASTFQGPRGSPLHF. The DNA of the CDR3 is TGTGCCAGCACCTTTCAGGGACCGCGGGGTTCACCCCTCCACTTT.

This chain connects TRBV19 to TRBJ1-3; D remains unclear. The germline V gene encodes CDR1 LNHDA and CDR2 SQIVND (reference sequence). Deletions cut 5 bases from V and 0 bases from J, with 11 bases between. The CDR3 is made up of 15 amino acids. The CDR3 nucleotides read TGTGCCAGTAGTGGAACGGCGGTCTCTGGAAACACCATATATTTT. Residues: CASSGTAVSGNTIYF. Using reference TRBV19 and TRBJ1-3 for the parts outside the CDR3, the full variable domain is DGGITQSPKYLFRKEGQNVTLSCEQNLNHDAMYWYRQDPGQGLRLIYYSQIVNDFQKGDIAEGYSVSREKKESFPLTVTSAQKNPTAFYLCASSGTAVSGNTIYFGEGSWLTVV.

The chain is built from TRBV6-2 or TRBV6-3 and TRBJ2-2; D not resolved. CDR1 MNHEY and CDR2 SVGEGT come from the germline V gene. This CDR3 is 15 amino acids long. Trimming cost V 5 bases and J 0 bases, with 10 bases left between them. Here the CDR3 reads CASSAYGPNTGELFF. CDR3 nucleotide sequence: TGTGCCAGCAGTGCCTACGGGCCGAACACCGGGGAGCTGTTTTTT.

This chain connects TRBV4-1 to TRBJ2-5, with 7 nucleotides matching TRBD2. Per germline, CDR1 MGHRA and CDR2 YSYEKL. J gave up 4 bases and V 3 bases, and 8 bases lay outside the gene matches. The CDR3 loop spans 15 amino acids. Written as DNA, the CDR3 is TGCGCCAGCAGCCAGCAGCGGGGCCGCTTAGAGACCCAGTACTTC. It codes for CASSQQRGRLETQYF.

In nucleotides, the CDR3 is TGTGCCACCAGCACCCTGGGGGCGAATTTGGATTCACCCCTCCACTTT. Translated: CATSTLGANLDSPLHF. The chain recombines TRBV15 with TRBJ1-6; a possible D gene is TRBD1 (6 bases). V was clipped by 4 bases and J by 8 bases, with 18 bases between them. The CDR3 is made up of 16 amino acids. The germline gives CDR1 LNHNV, CDR2 YYDKDF (reference sequence).

The CDR3 loop reads CASSTRDRGKSEQFF. The CDR3 DNA reads as TGTGCCAGTAGTACCCGGGACAGGGGGAAAAGTGAGCAGTTCTTC. The rearrangement joins TRBV19 to TRBJ2-1; TRBD1 aligns across 11 bases. Trimming took 4 bases from V and 9 from J; bases not matched to a gene: 8. The CDR3 is 15 residues long. CDR1 is LNHDA, CDR2 SQIVND, per germline (reference sequence).

The gene calls are TRBV7-8 and TRBJ2-7; tentatively, D is TRBD1 (6 bases). From germline, CDR1 is SGHVS and CDR2 FQNEAQ. The V and J ends lost 4 bases and 2 bases respectively, with 15 bases between them. The CDR3 sequence is 15 residues long. CDR3 loop: CASSYRGQPTYEQYF. The DNA for the CDR3 is TGTGCCAGCAGCTACCGAGGACAGCCTACCTACGAGCAGTACTTC.

The chain is built from TRBV28 and TRBJ2-2, with unresolved D. Per germline, CDR1 MDHEN and CDR2 SYDVKM. The CDR3 sequence is 15 residues long. Deletions cut 2 bases from V and 3 bases from J, with 10 bases between. CDR3 region: CASSLPNRYTGELFF. The CDR3, as DNA: TGTGCCAGCAGTTTACCCAATCGGTACACCGGGGAGCTGTTTTTT.

In this sample, this clone turned up once. The chain joins TRBV10-3 to TRBJ2-2; D is unresolved. The CDR3 has 13 residues. V was shortened by 8 bases and J by 9 bases, with 16 bases between the two germline ends. The germline CDR1 and CDR2 sequences are ENHRY and SYGVKD. CDR3 DNA: TGTGCCATCGTGGAAGGAGTGGGCCGGGAGCTGTTTTTT. It is translated as CAIVEGVGRELFF.

The gene calls are TRBV13 and TRBJ1-4; 8 bases line up with TRBD1. After removal of 0 bases from V and 4 bases from J, the junction contained 4 bases not matched to a gene. Germline V lookup: CDR1 PRHDT, CDR2 FYEKMQ (reference sequence). The CDR3 consists of 16 residues. DNA for the CDR3: TGTGCCAGCAGCTTAGGTGGACAGGGAGATAATGAAAAACTGTTTTTT. Residues: CASSLGGQGDNEKLFF.

V usage is TRBV4-1 and J usage is TRBJ1-1; D not resolved. CDR3 size: 15 residues. V was clipped by 3 bases and J by 1 base, with 12 bases between them. CDR1 and CDR2 from the germline V gene are MGHRA and YSYEKL. The CDR3 protein is CASSHVSWENTEAFF. CDR3 in DNA: TGCGCCAGCAGCCATGTGTCCTGGGAGAACACTGAAGCTTTCTTT.

The chain combines TRBV19 with TRBJ1-2, with D tentatively TRBD1 (6 bases). This CDR3 contains 15 residues. V was trimmed by 0 bases and J by 4 bases, leaving 12 bases between them. Germline values: CDR1 LNHDA, CDR2 SQIVND (reference sequence). The CDR3 nucleotides read TGTGCCAGTAGTATAGATCCAACAGGGTTCTATGGCTACACCTTC. Protein: CASSIDPTGFYGYTF.

This clone was seen only a few times. Other DNA variants within this sample encode the same CDR3. V is TRBV6-5 and J is TRBJ2-5; D assignment may be TRBD1 or TRBD2 (5 bases each). V was shortened by 2 bases and J by 5 bases, with 9 bases between the two germline ends. Germline CDR1 and CDR2: MNHEY and SVGAGI. This CDR3 has 13 amino acids. CDR3 in DNA: TGTGCCAGCAGTTACGGCAGGGAGGAGACCCAGTACTTC. Translated, it gives CASSYGREETQYF.